This entry lists 2 T cell receptor beta chains sequenced from one sample in a study of post-analysis software for immune sequencing data. These receptors have no identified antigens. cDNA libraries for TCR beta contained unique molecular identifiers. TCRdb recomputed calls from the PCR reads with MiXCR, one row per CDR3 protein. The sample lists about 760,000 distinct CDR3 sequences, roughly 27% occurring once. Overall study results and limits: When patients were compared with controls, about five TRBV segments were more frequent, TRBV5-6, TRBV5-1 and TRBV20-1 among them.

The specimen sequenced was blood. The receptors derive from a girl aged 5 to 17 with multiple sclerosis.

This clonotype was seen more than once but under ten times. The V gene is TRBV20-1, the J gene TRBJ1-2, with D possibly being TRBD1 (5 bases). Trimming removed 7 bases from V and 4 bases from J, with 7 bases in between. The CDR3 extends over 10 amino acids. The germline CDR1 and CDR2 sequences are DFQATT and SNEGSKA (reference sequence). DNA for the CDR3: TGCAGTGACGGGACCTATGGCTACACCTTC. Its translation: CSDGTYGYTF.

The gene calls are TRBV6-2 or TRBV6-3 and TRBJ2-7; 7 bases match TRBD2. The J segment lost 4 bases and the V segment lost 6 bases, leaving 9 bases of the junction unmatched. Germline V gene sequence: CDR1 MNHEY, CDR2 SVGEGT. The CDR3 totals 14 residues. Here the CDR3 reads CASRPSGDGYEQYF. CDR3 coding DNA: TGTGCCAGCAGACCTAGCGGAGATGGTTACGAGCAGTACTTC.